This T cell receptor (beta chain) was obtained from a study of glioma-infiltrating T cells. Findings and caveats of the study: Above-expected tissue-blood divergence occurred in all gliomas, most in low-grade ones.

The table lists this clonotype with many counts. Its target is unknown. Amplification of TCR alpha and beta CDR3 regions from RNA used iRepertoire nested multiplex PCR. Each CDR3 protein is one row after TCRdb ran MiXCR on the multiplex PCR reads. The table lists 110,000 or so distinct CDR3 sequences, under 30% of them singletons. Germline CDR1 is MNHEY and CDR2 is SMNVEV (reference sequence). CDR3 length equals 18 residues. Trimming took 4 bases from V and 4 from J; bases not matched to a gene: 17. This receptor was obtained from a human donor with low-grade glioma or glioblastoma, undergoing nonglioma brain surgery, or in good health (not recorded which). The chain joins TRBV27 to TRBJ1-1, with TRBD1 matching over 8 bases. The sample consisted of glioma tissue, nonneoplastic brain tissue, or PBMCs (not recorded which). The CDR3 spells CASSSDGTGPKGGTEAFF. As DNA, the CDR3 is TGTGCCAGCAGTTCGGATGGGACAGGCCCCAAAGGTGGCACTGAAGCTTTCTTT.